This T cell receptor beta chain emerged from a study of blood T cell repertoires in COVID-19. Generated by immunoSEQ multiplex PCR, the TCRdb table keeps only in-frame clones and is missing some. The sample holds more than 100,000 clones, about 80% seen once. In this sample, this clone turned up a few times. Adults between roughly 18 and 90 years of age took part from 24 US areas. Participants' reported clinical history set cohort assignment. This CDR3 contains 15 residues. Germline V lookup: CDR1 SNHLY, CDR2 FYNNEI. V lost 7 bases, J lost 3 bases, and 15 bases lay in between. The gene calls are TRBV2 and TRBJ2-2; perhaps TRBD1 as D (5 bases). This sequence originates from a middle-aged man with acute COVID-19. The sample consisted of PBMCs or T cells enriched from blood (not recorded which). In DNA, the CDR3 is TGTGCCAGCACTGACCAGGGTCTCCACACCGGGGAGCTGTTTTTT. Protein product: CASTDQGLHTGELFF.